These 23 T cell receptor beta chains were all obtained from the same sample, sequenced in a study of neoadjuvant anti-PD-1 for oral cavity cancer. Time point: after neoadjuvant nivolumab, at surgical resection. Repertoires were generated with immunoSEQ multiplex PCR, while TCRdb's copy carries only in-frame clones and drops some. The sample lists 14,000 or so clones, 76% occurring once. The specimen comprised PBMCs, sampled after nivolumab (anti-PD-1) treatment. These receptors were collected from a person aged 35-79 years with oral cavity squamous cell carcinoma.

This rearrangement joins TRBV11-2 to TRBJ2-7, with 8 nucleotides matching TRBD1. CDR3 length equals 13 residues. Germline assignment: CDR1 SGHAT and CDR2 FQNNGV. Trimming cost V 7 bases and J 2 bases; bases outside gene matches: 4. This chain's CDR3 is CASKTQGAYEQYF. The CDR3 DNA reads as TGTGCCAGCAAGACACAGGGGGCCTACGAGCAGTACTTC.

This CDR3 is CASSPLGRGRGFSYEQYF. In DNA form, the CDR3 reads TGTGCCAGCAGCCCCCTTGGTAGGGGGCGGGGGTTTTCCTACGAGCAGTACTTC. This chain joins TRBV11-2 and TRBJ2-7, with D tentatively TRBD1 or TRBD2 (7 bases each). CDR3 size: 18 residues. Looked up from germline, CDR1 is SGHAT and CDR2 is FQNNGV. V was pared by 5 bases and J by 1 base, with 24 bases between.

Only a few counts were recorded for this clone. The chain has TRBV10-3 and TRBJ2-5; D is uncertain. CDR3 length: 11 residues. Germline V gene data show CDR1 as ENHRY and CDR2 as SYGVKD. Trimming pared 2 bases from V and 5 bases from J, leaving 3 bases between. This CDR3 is CAISEGETQYF. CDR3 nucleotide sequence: TGTGCCATCAGTGAGGGGGAGACCCAGTACTTC.

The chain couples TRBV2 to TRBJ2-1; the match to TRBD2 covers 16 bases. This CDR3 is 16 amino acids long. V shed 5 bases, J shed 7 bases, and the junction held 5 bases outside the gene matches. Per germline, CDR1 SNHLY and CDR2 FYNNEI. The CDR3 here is CASSLGLAGGRNEQFF. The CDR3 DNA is TGTGCCAGCAGTTTGGGACTAGCGGGGGGGCGGAATGAGCAGTTCTTC.

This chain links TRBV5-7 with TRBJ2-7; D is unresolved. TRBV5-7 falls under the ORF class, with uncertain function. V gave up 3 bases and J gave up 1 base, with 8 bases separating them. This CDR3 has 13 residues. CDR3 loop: CASSSPGSYEQYF. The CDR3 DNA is TGTGCCAGCAGCTCCCCAGGATCCTACGAGCAGTACTTC.

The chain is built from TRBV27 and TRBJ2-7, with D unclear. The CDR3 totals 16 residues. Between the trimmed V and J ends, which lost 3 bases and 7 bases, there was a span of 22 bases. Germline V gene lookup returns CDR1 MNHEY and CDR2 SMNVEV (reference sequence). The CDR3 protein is CASSLTAIPGTREQYF. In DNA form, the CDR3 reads TGTGCCAGCAGTTTGACGGCAATTCCTGGAACTCGGGAGCAGTACTTC.

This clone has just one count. Here the CDR3 reads CASSQAGSLAGEYEQYF. In DNA, the CDR3 is TGTGCCAGCAGCCAAGCCGGATCACTAGCGGGAGAGTACGAGCAGTACTTC. The chain has TRBV4-2 and TRBJ2-7, with 11 bases matching TRBD2. The CDR3 extends over 17 amino acids. The germline V gene encodes CDR1 LGHNA and CDR2 YNFKEQ. Unmatched junction bases numbered 9, after V lost 1 base and J lost 4 bases.

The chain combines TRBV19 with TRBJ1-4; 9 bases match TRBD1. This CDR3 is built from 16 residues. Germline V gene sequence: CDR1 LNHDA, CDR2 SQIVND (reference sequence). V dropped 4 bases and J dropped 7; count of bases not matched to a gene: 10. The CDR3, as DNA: TGTGCCAGTAGTACAGAGTCCGGGACAGGGCGTGAAAAACTGTTTTTT. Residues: CASSTESGTGREKLFF.

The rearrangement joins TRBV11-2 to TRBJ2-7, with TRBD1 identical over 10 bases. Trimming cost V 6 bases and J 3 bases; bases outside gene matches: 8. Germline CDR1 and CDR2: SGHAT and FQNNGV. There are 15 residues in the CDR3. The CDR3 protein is CASSPTRDRGYEQYF. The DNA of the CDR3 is TGTGCCAGCAGTCCTACACGGGACAGGGGCTACGAGCAGTACTTC.

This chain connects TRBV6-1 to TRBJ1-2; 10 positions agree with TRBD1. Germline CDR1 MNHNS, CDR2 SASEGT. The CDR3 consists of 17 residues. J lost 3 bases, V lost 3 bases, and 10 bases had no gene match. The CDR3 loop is CASSELGDRGLDYGYTF. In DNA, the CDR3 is TGTGCCAGCAGTGAGTTAGGGGACAGGGGCCTTGACTATGGCTACACCTTC.

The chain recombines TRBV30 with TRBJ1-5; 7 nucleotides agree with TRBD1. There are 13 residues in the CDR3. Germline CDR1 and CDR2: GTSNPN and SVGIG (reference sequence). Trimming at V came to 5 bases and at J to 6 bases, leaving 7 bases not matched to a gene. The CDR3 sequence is CAWSTGEGQPQHF. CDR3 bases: TGTGCCTGGTCTACAGGGGAGGGTCAGCCCCAGCATTTT.

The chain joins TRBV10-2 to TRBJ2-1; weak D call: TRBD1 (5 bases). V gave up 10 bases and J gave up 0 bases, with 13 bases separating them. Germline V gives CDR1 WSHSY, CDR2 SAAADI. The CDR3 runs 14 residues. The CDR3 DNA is TGCGCCACCATAGACAGCAGCTCCTACAATGAGCAGTTCTTC. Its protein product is CATIDSSSYNEQFF.

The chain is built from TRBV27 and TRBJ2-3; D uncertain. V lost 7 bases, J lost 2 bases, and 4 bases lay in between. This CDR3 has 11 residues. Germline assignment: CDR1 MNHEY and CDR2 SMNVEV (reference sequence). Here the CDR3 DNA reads TGTGCCAGCACCTCCACAGATACGCAGTATTTT. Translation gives CASTSTDTQYF.

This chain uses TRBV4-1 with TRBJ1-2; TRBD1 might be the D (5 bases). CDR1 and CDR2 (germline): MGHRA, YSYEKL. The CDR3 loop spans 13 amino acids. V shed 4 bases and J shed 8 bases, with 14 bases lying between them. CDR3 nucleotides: TGCGCCAGCAGCCGATGGGACGGCTGGGGCTACACCTTC. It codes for CASSRWDGWGYTF.

Here the CDR3 DNA reads TGTGCCAGCAGGAGGACAGGGGCTTTACCTGACAGCGGGACTCAGCGGACCTACGAGCAGTACTTC. Its protein is CASRRTGALPDSGTQRTYEQYF. This rearrangement joins TRBV2 to TRBJ2-7; the match to TRBD1 covers 9 bases. The CDR3 contains 22 residues. CDR1 is SNHLY and CDR2 is FYNNEI in the germline V gene. The V segment lost 6 bases and the J segment 2 bases; nucleotides outside the gene matches: 29.

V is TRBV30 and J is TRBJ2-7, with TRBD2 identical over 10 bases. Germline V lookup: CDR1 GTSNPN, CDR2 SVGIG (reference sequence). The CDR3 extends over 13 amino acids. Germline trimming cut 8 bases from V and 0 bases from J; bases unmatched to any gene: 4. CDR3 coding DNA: TGTGCCCGCTCTAGCGGGAGCTCCTACGAGCAGTACTTC. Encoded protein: CARSSGSSYEQYF.

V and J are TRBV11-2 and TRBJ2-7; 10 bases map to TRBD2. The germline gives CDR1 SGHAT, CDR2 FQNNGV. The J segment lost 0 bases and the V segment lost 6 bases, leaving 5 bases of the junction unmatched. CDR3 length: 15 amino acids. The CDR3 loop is CASRKLAGSSYEQYF. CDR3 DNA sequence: TGTGCCAGCAGAAAACTAGCGGGGTCCTCCTACGAGCAGTACTTC. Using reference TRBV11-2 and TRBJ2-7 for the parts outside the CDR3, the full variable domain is EAGVAQSPRYKIIEKRQSVAFWCNPISGHATLYWYQQILGQGPKLLIQFQNNGVVDDSQLPKDRFSAERLKGVDSTLKIQPAKLEDSAVYLCASRKLAGSSYEQYFGPGTRLTVT.

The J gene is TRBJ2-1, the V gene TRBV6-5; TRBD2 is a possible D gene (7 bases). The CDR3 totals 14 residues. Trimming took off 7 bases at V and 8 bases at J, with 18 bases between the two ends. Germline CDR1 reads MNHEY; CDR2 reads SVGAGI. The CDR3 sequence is CASTQEGGVDEQFF. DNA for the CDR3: TGTGCCAGCACGCAGGAGGGGGGGGTGGATGAGCAGTTCTTC.

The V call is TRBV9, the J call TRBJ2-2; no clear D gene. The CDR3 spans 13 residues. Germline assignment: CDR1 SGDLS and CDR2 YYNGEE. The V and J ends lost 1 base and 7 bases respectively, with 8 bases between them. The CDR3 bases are TGTGCCAGCAGCGTAAGGATGGTCGGGGAGCTGTTTTTT. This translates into CASSVRMVGELFF. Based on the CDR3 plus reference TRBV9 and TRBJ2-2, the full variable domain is DSGVTQTPKHLITATGQRVTLRCSPRSGDLSVYWYQQSLDQGLQFLIQYYNGEERAKGNILERFSAQQFPDLHSELNLSSLELGDSALYFCASSVRMVGELFFGEGSRLTVL.

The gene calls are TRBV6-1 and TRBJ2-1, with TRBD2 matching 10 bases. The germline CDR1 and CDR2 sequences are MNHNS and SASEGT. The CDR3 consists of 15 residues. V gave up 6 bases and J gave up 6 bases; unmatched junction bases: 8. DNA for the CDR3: TGTGCCAGCAGAGGACTAGCGGAGGGTGGCAATGAGCAGTTCTTC. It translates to CASRGLAEGGNEQFF.

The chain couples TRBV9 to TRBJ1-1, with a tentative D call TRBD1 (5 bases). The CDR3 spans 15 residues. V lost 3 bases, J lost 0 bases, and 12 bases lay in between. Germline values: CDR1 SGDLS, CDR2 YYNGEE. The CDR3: CASSGTGSMNTEAFF. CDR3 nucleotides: TGTGCCAGCAGCGGAACAGGTTCCATGAACACTGAAGCTTTCTTT.

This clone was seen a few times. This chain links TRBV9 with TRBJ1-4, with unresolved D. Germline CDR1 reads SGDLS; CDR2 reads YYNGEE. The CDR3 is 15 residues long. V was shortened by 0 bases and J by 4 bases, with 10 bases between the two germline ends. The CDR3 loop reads CASSVGLRHNEKLFF. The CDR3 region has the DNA TGTGCCAGCAGCGTAGGTTTGAGGCATAATGAAAAACTGTTTTTT.

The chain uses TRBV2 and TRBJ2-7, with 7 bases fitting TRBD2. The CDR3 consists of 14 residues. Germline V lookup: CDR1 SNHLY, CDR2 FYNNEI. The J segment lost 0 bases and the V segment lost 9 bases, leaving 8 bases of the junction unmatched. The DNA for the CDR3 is TGTGCCAGTAGGAGCGGGGCAAGCTCCTACGAGCAGTACTTC. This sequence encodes CASRSGASSYEQYF.